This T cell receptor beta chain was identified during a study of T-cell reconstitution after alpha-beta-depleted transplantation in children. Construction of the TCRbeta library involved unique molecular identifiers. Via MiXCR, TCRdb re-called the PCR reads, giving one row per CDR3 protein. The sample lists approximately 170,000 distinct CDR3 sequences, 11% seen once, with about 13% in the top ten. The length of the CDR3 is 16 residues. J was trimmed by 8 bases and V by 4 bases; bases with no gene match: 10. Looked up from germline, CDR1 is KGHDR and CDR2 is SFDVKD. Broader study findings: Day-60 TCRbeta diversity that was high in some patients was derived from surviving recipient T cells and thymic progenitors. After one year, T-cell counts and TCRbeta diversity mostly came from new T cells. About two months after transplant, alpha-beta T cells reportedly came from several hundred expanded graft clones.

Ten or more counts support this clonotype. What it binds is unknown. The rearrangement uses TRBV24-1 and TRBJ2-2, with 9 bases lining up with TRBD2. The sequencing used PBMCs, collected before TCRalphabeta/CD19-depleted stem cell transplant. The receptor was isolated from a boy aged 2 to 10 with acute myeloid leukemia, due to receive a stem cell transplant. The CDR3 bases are TGTGCCACCAGTGAGCCCCCCTCGACTAGCGGAGGGGAGCTGTTTTTT. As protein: CATSEPPSTSGGELFF.